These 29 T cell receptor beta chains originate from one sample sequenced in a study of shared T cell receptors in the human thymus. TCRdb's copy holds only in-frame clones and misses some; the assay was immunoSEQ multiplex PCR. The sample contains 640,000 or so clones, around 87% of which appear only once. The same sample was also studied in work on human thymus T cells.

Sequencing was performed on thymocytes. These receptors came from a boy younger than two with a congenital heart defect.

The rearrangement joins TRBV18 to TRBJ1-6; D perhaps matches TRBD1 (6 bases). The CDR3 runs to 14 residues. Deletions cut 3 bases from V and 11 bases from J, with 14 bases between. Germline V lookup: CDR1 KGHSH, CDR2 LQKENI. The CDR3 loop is CASSPPGHRPPLHF. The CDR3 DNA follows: TGTGCCAGCTCACCTCCGGGACACCGGCCACCCCTCCACTTT.

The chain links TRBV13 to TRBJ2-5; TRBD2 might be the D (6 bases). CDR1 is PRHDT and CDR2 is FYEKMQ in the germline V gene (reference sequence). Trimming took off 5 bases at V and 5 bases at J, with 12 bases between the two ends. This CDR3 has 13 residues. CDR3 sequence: CASSHGGRETQYF. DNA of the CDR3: TGTGCCAGCAGCCACGGGGGTAGGGAGACCCAGTACTTC.

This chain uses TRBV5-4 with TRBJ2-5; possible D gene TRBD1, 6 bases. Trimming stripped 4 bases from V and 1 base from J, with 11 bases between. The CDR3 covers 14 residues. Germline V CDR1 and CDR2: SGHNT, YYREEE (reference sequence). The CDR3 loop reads CASSLGQLQETQYF. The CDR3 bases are TGTGCCAGCAGCCTAGGACAGCTCCAAGAGACCCAGTACTTC.

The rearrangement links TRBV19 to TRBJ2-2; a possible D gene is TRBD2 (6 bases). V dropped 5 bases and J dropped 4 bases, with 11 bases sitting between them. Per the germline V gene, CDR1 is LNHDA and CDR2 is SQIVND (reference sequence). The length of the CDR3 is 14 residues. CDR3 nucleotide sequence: TGTGCCAGTAGTCCTAGCGCGGGCACCGGGGAGCTGTTTTTT. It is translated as CASSPSAGTGELFF.

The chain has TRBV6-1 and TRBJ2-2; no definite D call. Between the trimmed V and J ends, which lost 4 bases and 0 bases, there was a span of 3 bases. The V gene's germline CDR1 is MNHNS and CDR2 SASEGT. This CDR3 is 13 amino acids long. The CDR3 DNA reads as TGTGCCAGCAGTGTAGCGAACACCGGGGAGCTGTTTTTT. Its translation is CASSVANTGELFF.

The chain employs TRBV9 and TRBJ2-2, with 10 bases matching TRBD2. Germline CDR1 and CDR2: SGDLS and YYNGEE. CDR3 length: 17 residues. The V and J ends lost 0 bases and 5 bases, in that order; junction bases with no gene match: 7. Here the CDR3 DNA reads TGTGCCAGCAGCGTAGGTCGCCTAGCGGGAGCAACCGGGGAGCTGTTTTTT. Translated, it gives CASSVGRLAGATGELFF. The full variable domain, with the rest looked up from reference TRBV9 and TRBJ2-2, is DSGVTQTPKHLITATGQRVTLRCSPRSGDLSVYWYQQSLDQGLQFLIQYYNGEERAKGNILERFSAQQFPDLHSELNLSSLELGDSALYFCASSVGRLAGATGELFFGEGSRLTVL.

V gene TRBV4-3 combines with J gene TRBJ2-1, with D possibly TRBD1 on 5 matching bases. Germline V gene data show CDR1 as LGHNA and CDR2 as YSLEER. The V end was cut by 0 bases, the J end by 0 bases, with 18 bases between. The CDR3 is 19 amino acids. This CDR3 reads CASSQDQMAQGPSYNEQFF. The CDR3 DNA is TGCGCCAGCAGCCAAGATCAGATGGCCCAGGGTCCCTCCTACAATGAGCAGTTCTTC.

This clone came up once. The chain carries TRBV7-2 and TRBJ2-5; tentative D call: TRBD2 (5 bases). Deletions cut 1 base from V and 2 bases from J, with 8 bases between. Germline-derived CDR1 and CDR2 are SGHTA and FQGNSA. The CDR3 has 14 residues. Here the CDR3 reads CASSLVGKQETQYF. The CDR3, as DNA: TGTGCCAGCAGCTTAGTCGGGAAACAAGAGACCCAGTACTTC. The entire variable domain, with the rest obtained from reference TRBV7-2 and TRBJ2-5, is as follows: GAGVSQSPSNKVTEKGKDVELRCDPISGHTALYWYRQSLGQGLEFLIYFQGNSAPDKSGLPSDRFSAERTGGSVSTLTIQRTQQEDSAVYLCASSLVGKQETQYFGPGTRLLVL.

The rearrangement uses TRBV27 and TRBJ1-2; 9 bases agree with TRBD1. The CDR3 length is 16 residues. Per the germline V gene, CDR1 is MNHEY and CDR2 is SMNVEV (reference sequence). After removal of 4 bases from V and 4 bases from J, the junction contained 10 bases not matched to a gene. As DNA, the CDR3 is TGTGCCAGCAGTTATAAAACAGGGGGCGACATCTATGGCTACACCTTC. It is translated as CASSYKTGGDIYGYTF.

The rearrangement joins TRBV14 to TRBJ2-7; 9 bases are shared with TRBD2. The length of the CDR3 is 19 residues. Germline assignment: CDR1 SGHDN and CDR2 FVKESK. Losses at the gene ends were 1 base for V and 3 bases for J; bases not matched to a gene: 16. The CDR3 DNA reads TGTGCCAGCAGCCAAGGGCTAGCGGGAAGGGAGCTTAGTTACTACGAGCAGTACTTC. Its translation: CASSQGLAGRELSYYEQYF.

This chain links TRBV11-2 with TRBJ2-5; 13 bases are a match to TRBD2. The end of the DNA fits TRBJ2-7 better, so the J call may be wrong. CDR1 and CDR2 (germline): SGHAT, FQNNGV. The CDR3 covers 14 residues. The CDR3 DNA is TGTGCCAGCAGCTCACTAGCGGGAGGGTACGAGCAGTACTTC. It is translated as CASSSLAGGYEQYF.

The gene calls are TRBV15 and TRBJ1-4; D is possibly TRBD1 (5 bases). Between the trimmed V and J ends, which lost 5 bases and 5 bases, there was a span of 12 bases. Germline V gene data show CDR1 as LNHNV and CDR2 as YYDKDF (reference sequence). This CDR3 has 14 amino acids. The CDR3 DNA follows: TGTGCCACCAGCGCGGGACGGCGAAATGAAAAACTGTTTTTT. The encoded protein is CATSAGRRNEKLFF.

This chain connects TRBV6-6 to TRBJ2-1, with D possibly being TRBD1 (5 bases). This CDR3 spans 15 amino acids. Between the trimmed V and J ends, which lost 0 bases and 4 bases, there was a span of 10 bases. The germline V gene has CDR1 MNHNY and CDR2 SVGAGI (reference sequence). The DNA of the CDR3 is TGTGCCAGCAGTTACTCCCGGCAGGGTTACAATGAGCAGTTCTTC. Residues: CASSYSRQGYNEQFF.

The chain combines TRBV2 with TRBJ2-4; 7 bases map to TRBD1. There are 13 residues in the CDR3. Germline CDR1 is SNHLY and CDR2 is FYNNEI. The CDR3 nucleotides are TGTGCTATCAGGGGGTTAGCCAAAAACATTCAGTACTTC. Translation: CAIRGLAKNIQYF.

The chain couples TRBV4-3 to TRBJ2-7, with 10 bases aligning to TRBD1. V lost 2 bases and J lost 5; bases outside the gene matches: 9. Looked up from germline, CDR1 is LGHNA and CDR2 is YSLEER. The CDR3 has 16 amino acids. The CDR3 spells CASSQHRDRGPHEQYF. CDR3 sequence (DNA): TGCGCCAGCAGCCAACACCGGGACAGGGGACCCCACGAGCAGTACTTC.

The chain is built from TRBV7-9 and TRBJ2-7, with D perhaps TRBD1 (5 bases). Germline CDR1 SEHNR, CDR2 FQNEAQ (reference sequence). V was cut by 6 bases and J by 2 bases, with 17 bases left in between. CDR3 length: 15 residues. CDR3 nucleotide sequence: TGTGCCAGCAGTTCTACAGGAGCTCACACCTACGAGCAGTACTTC. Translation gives CASSSTGAHTYEQYF.

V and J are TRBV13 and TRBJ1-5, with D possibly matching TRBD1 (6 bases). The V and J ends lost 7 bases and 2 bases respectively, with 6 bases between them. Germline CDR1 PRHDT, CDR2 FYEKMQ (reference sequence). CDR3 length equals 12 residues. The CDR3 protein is CASTGGNQPQHF. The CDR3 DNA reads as TGTGCCAGCACAGGGGGCAATCAGCCCCAGCATTTT.

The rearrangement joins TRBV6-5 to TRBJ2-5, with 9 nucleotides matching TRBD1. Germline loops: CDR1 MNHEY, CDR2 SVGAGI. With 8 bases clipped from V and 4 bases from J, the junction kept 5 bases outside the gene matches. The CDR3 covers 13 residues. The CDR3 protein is CASRGQGPETQYF. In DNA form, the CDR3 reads TGTGCCAGCCGGGGACAGGGCCCAGAGACCCAGTACTTC.

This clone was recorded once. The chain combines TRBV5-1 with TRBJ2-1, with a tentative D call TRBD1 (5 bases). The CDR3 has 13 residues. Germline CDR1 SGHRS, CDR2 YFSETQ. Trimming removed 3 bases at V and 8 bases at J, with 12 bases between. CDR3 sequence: CASSSIRRDEQFF. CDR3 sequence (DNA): TGCGCCAGCAGCTCAATCCGCAGGGATGAGCAGTTCTTC.

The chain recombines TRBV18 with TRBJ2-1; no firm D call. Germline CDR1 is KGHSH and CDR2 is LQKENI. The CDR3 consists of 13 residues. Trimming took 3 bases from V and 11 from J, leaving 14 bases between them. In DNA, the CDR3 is TGTGCCAGCTCACCTGAACTCCTGAATAAGCAGTTCTTC. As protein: CASSPELLNKQFF.

The CDR3 reads CASSYSGTGRSAEAFF. The CDR3 nucleotides read TGTGCCAGCAGTTACTCAGGGACAGGCAGGAGCGCTGAAGCTTTCTTT. The V gene is TRBV6-6, the J gene TRBJ1-1, with 8 bases that match TRBD1. Germline V gene data show CDR1 as MNHNY and CDR2 as SVGAGI (reference sequence). Trimming removed 0 bases from V and 6 bases from J; junction bases left unmatched: 9. The CDR3 spans 16 residues.

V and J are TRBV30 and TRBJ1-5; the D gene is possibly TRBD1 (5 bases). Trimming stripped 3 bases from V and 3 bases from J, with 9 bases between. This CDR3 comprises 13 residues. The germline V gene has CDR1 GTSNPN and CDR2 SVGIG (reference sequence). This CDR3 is CAWRKGDNQPQHF. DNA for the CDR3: TGTGCCTGGAGAAAAGGGGACAATCAGCCCCAGCATTTT.

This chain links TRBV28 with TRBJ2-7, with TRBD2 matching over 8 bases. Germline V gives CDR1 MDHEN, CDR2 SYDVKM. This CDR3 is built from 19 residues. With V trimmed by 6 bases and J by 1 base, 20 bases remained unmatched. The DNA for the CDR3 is TGTGCCAGCAGCCACCCCGGCGCTAGCGGGCCATCCCTGTCCTACGAGCAGTACTTC. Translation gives CASSHPGASGPSLSYEQYF.

The CDR3 DNA sequence: TGCGCCAGCAGCCCCGGGACTAGCGGGGGGACCCTCTCCTACGAGCAGTACTTC. This sequence encodes CASSPGTSGGTLSYEQYF. V usage is TRBV10-2 and J usage is TRBJ2-7; TRBD2 agrees at 15 bases. This CDR3 is 18 amino acids long. CDR1 WSHSY and CDR2 SAAADI come from the germline V gene. V gave up 6 bases and J gave up 0 bases; unmatched junction bases: 9.

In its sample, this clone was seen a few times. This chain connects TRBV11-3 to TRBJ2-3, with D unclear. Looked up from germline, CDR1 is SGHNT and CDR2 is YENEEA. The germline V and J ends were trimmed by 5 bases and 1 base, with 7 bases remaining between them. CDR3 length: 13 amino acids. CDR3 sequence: CASSLRGTDTQYF. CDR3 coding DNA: TGTGCCAGCAGCCTCCGGGGCACAGATACGCAGTATTTT.

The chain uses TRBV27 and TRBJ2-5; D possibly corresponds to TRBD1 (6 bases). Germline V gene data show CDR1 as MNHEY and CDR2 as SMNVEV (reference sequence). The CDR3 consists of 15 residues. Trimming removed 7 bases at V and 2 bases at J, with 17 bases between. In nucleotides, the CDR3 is TGTGCCAGCAAACCTTTCCGGGACAAGCAAGAGACCCAGTACTTC. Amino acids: CASKPFRDKQETQYF.

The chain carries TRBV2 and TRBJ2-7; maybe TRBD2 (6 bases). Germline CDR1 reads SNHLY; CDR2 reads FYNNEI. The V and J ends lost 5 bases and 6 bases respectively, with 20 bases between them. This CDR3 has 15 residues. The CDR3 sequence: CASSWAGSPRGEQYF. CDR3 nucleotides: TGTGCCAGCAGTTGGGCGGGAAGCCCTCGGGGCGAGCAGTACTTC.

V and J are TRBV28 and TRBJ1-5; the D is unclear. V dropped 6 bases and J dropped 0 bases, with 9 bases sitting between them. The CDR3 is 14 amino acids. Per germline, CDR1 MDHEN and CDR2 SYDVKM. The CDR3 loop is CASSCGVSNQPQHF. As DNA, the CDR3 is TGTGCCAGCAGCTGCGGAGTTAGCAATCAGCCCCAGCATTTT. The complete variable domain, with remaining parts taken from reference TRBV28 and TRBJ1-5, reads DVKVTQSSRYLVKRTGEKVFLECVQDMDHENMFWYRQDPGLGLRLIYFSYDVKMKEKGDIPEGYSVSREKKERFSLILESASTNQTSMYLCASSCGVSNQPQHFGDGTRLSIL.

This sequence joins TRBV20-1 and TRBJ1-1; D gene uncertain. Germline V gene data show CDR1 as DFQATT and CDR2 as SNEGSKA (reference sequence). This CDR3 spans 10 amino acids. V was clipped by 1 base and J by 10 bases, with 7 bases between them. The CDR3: CSARAGLAFF. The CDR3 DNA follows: TGCAGTGCTAGAGCCGGGTTAGCTTTCTTT.